These T cell receptor beta chains were read from a single sample in a study of shared clonotypes between healthy human individuals. The data were produced by immunoSEQ multiplex PCR, yet TCRdb's version contains in-frame clones alone and is incomplete. In the table there are hundreds of thousands of clones, around 81% of which are singletons. The sequenced sample consisted of PBMCs. The receptor source for this set is a woman between 40 and 50 years old in good health. Some clones in this sample may be carry-over from other donors' samples. Each CDR3 is given with its conserved first and last residue. D genes are given only for firm matches. A clone size is listed for some rows: how often the clone was seen (once, few, many), or a class if it is expanded.

TRBJ1-2 | 13 | - | once | TRBV7-9 | TGTGCCAGCAGCCCAGACAGGACCTATGGCTACACCTTC | CASSPDRTYGYTF
TRBJ2-3 | 13 | - | - | TRBV10-1 | TGCGCCAGCAGTGTCCCAGGCGCAGATACGCAGTATTTT | CASSVPGADTQYF
TRBJ2-7 | 15 | - | few | TRBV18 | TGTGCCAGCTCTCCCACAGGGTCCTACTCCTACGAGCAGTACTTC | CASSPTGSYSYEQYF
TRBJ1-1 | 14 | TRBD1 | - | TRBV29-1 | TGCAGCGCCGCAACCGGGACAGCCAACACTGAAGCTTTCTTT | CSAATGTANTEAFF
TRBJ1-2 | 14 | - | - | TRBV7-2 | TGTGCCAGCAGCGGAAGAGGCAGTCACTATGGCTACACCTTC | CASSGRGSHYGYTF
TRBJ1-3 | 13 | - | - | TRBV10-2 | TGCGCCAGCAGTGCGGGCCGGGAGGACACCATATATTTT | CASSAGREDTIYF
TRBJ2-7 | 13 | - | once | TRBV18 | TGTGCCAGCTCACCAAGCTCCGGCTACGAGCAGTACTTC | CASSPSSGYEQYF
TRBJ2-3 | 15 | - | - | TRBV2 | TGTGCCAGCAGTGATCGGACAGTTGTCACAGATACGCAGTATTTT | CASSDRTVVTDTQYF
TRBJ2-4 | 13 | - | - | TRBV28 | TGTGCCAGCAGTTCCCCCGGGCTCGACATTCAGTACTTC | CASSSPGLDIQYF
TRBJ2-1 | 15 | TRBD1 | - | TRBV2 | TGTGCCAGCAGTGGGGACAGGGGGTCCTACAATGAGCAGTTCTTC | CASSGDRGSYNEQFF
TRBJ2-7 | 11 | - | - | TRBV6-5 | TGTGCCAGCATCCAGGGTTACGAGCAGTACTTC | CASIQGYEQYF
TRBJ1-2 | 15 | - | - | TRBV25-1 | TGTGCCAGCAGTGATGGCGGTGGCTCTCCCAAAGGCTACACCTTC | CASSDGGGSPKGYTF
TRBJ1-2 | 14 | - | - | TRBV19 | TGTGCCAGTAGGATAGAGGCTCCAAACTATGGCTACACCTTC | CASRIEAPNYGYTF
TRBJ2-5 | 14 | TRBD1 | - | TRBV28 | TGTGCCAGCAGGCCCACTACAGGGGTGGAGGCCCAGTACTTC | CASRPTTGVEAQYF
TRBJ2-1 | 18 | - | - | TRBV5-1 | TGCGCCAGCAGCTTGGGAAGGTGGGACCTCTTTTCCTACAATGAGCAGTTCTTC | CASSLGRWDLFSYNEQFF
TRBJ2-7 | 16 | - | - | TRBV4-2 | TGTGCCAGCAGCCAAGGCCGAGGACGGCATGCCTACGAGCAGTACTTC | CASSQGRGRHAYEQYF
TRBJ2-5 | 14 | - | - | TRBV7-9 | TGTGCCAGCAGCTTATCGACAAACCAAGAGACCCAGTACTTC | CASSLSTNQETQYF
TRBJ2-2 | 16 | TRBD2 | - | TRBV5-1 | TGCGCCAGCAGCCAAGCGACTAGCGGGAGAACCGGGGAGCTGTTTTTT | CASSQATSGRTGELFF
TRBJ2-1 | 16 | - | - | TRBV7-3 | TGTGCCAGCAGCCCGGATGGACGGTTATTTGGCAATGAGCAGTTCTTC | CASSPDGRLFGNEQFF
TRBJ1-5 | 15 | - | few | TRBV6-5 | TGTGCCAGCAGGGCCGGGACCGCCGTCGTCGGGCCCCAGCATTTT | CASRAGTAVVGPQHF
TRBJ1-4 | 15 | - | - | TRBV6-5 | TGTGCCAGCAGGTCGTACGAGGGGAGCAATGAAAAACTGTTTTTT | CASRSYEGSNEKLFF
TRBJ1-2 | 15 | - | - | TRBV2 | TGTGCCAGCTACCGTCGGAGGGGAGAGGGATATGGCTACACCTTC | CASYRRRGEGYGYTF
TRBJ1-2 | 13 | - | many | TRBV5-4 | TGTACCAGCAAGGGGAACGGCGTCTATGGCTACACCTTC | CTSKGNGVYGYTF
TRBJ1-4 | 12 | - | - | TRBV7-2 | TGTGCCAGCACCTCATCTAGGGGAAAACTGTTTTTT | CASTSSRGKLFF
TRBJ2-1 | 17 | - | - | TRBV11-3 | TGTGCCAGCAGCTTAGGTATCAGTCAGGGCCCAGGGAATGAGCAGTTCTTC | CASSLGISQGPGNEQFF
TRBJ1-1 | 16 | TRBD1 | - | TRBV5-1 | TGCGCCAGCAGCTTGGCCGGGACAGGGGCCAACACTGAAGCTTTCTTT | CASSLAGTGANTEAFF
TRBJ2-2 | 16 | - | - | TRBV4-2 | TGTGCCAGCAGCCTGTCACCGGGAGAGCGGGTCGGGGAGCTGTTTTTT | CASSLSPGERVGELFF
TRBJ2-5 | 13 | - | once | TRBV7-6 | TGTGCCAGCAGCTTAGTTGTAGTAGAGACCCAGTACTTC | CASSLVVVETQYF
TRBJ1-2 | 12 | - | - | TRBV19 | TGTGCCAGTCGAGCAGGGCTATATGGCTACACCTTC | CASRAGLYGYTF
TRBJ2-3 | 13 | TRBD2 | few | TRBV5-1 | TGCGCCAGCAGCTTGGATCAAGCGGGGACGCAGTATTTT | CASSLDQAGTQYF
TRBJ2-7 | 15 | - | - | TRBV27 | TGTGCCAGCAGTGACGTGGGGGGAATTGGGAGCGAGCAGTACTTC | CASSDVGGIGSEQYF
TRBJ2-7 | 12 | - | medium-sized | TRBV5-1 | TGCGCCAGCAGTTCACAGGGATGGGGGCAGTACTTC | CASSSQGWGQYF
TRBJ2-7 | 14 | TRBD2 | - | TRBV5-1 | TGCGCCAGCAGCTTAGCGGGAGGGCCCTACGAGCAGTACTTC | CASSLAGGPYEQYF
TRBJ2-7 | 14 | TRBD2 | - | TRBV30 | TGTGCCTGGATGCGGCTAGCGGGATCTTACGAGCAGTACTTC | CAWMRLAGSYEQYF
TRBJ1-5 | 14 | - | few | TRBV5-6 | TGTGCCAGCAGCTTGGGTGGGGGATTACAGCCCCAGCATTTT | CASSLGGGLQPQHF
TRBJ2-2 | 18 | TRBD2 | - | TRBV5-1 | TGCGCCAGCAGCTTGGCCGGTCTAGCGGGAGGGACGATCGGGGAGCTGTTTTTT | CASSLAGLAGGTIGELFF
TRBJ2-1 | 17 | TRBD2 | - | TRBV5-4 | TGTGCCAGCAGCTTTAACGTACCTAGCGGTTATTACAATGAGCAGTTCTTC | CASSFNVPSGYYNEQFF
TRBJ2-1 | 12 | - | few | TRBV7-2 | TGTGCCAGCAGCCGGGACCGAAATGAGCAGTTCTTC | CASSRDRNEQFF
TRBJ1-5 | 16 | - | few | TRBV28 | TGTGCCAGCAGTCCTGTCGGGACTACCGAAGGGCAGCCCCAGCATTTT | CASSPVGTTEGQPQHF
TRBJ2-6 | 16 | - | once | TRBV6-4 | TGTGCCAGCAGCCTAACGACAGGTGTTGGGGCCAACGTCCTGACTTTC | CASSLTTGVGANVLTF
TRBJ1-5 | 13 | - | - | TRBV7-2 | TGTGCCAGCAGCTTATCCGTGCGGCAGCCCCAGCATTTT | CASSLSVRQPQHF
TRBJ2-3 | 14 | - | - | TRBV18 | TGTGCCAGCTCACCAAACCACATAACGGATACGCAGTATTTT | CASSPNHITDTQYF
TRBJ2-7 | 14 | TRBD2 | - | TRBV7-2 | TGTGCCAGCAGCTTCCCAGGGAGGGGCTACGAGCAGTACTTC | CASSFPGRGYEQYF
TRBJ2-2 | 20 | TRBD2 | - | TRBV10-3 | TGTGCCATCAGCCCCGGACTAGCGGGAGGGCCTCACGGTGGCACCGGGGAGCTGTTTTTT | CAISPGLAGGPHGGTGELFF
TRBJ1-5 | 15 | - | - | TRBV6-1 | TGTGCCAGCAGTGAGGAGGGGGGCTGGGGGCAGCCCCAGCATTTT | CASSEEGGWGQPQHF
TRBJ2-1 | 13 | TRBD1 | many | TRBV7-3 | TGTGCCAGCAGCTCACAGGGGTCGGGTGAGCAGTTCTTC | CASSSQGSGEQFF
TRBJ2-5 | 13 | - | many | TRBV2 | TGTGCCAGCAGTGCTAGTGTTAGAGAGACCCAGTACTTC | CASSASVRETQYF
TRBJ2-1 | 14 | TRBD2 | - | TRBV18 | TGTGCCAGCTCACCACAGACTAGCCCATCTGAGCAGTTCTTC | CASSPQTSPSEQFF
TRBJ2-3 | 14 | - | - | TRBV28 | TGTGCCAGCAGTTTACGCCAGTCCACAGATACGCAGTATTTT | CASSLRQSTDTQYF
TRBJ2-7 | 15 | TRBD2 | - | TRBV27 | TGTGCCAGCAGTTTATCCGGACTAGCGATAGGCGAGCAGTACTTC | CASSLSGLAIGEQYF
TRBJ1-5 | 13 | - | - | TRBV5-6 | TGTGCCAGCAGCTTGGGGAAAGGGGGATCCCAGCATTTT | CASSLGKGGSQHF
TRBJ2-7 | 16 | - | - | TRBV7-8 | TGTGCCAGCAGCTTAACGGTACGAAGGGCAGGCCACGAGCAGTACTTC | CASSLTVRRAGHEQYF